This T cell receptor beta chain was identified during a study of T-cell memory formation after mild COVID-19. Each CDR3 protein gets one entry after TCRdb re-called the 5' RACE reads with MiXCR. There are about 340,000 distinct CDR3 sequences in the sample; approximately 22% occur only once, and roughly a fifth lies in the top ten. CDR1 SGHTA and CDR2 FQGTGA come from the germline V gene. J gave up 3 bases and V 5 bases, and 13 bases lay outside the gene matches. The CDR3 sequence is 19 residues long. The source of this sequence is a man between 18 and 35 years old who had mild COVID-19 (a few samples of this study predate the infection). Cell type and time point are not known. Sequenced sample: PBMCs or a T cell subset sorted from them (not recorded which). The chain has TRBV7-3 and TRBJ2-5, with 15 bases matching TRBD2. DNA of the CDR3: TGTGCCAGCAGCCCCGCTACCCGGACTAGCGGGGGGGCAGAAGAGACCCAGTACTTC. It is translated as CASSPATRTSGGAEETQYF.